This TCR beta chain was identified during a study of T cell repertoires in cytomegalovirus infection. Using its own MiXCR run on the reads, TCRdb lists one record per CDR3 protein. Of hundreds of thousands of distinct CDR3 sequences listed, 9.6% are singletons. This clonotype showed up many times. The target antigen is unknown. Notes on the study in general: Cumulative public TCR beta family frequency identified CMV carriers with the relevant HLA. Across the ex vivo response, the dominant clonotypes were HLA-C-restricted CMV-specific TCR beta clonotypes.

The source is a human donor in good health (CMV status not recorded). Some clones in this sample may be carry-over from other donors' samples. The sample consisted of PBMCs.

Written as DNA, the CDR3 is TGTGCCAGCAGCTTACGGACTAGCGGGGGGATAGATACGCAGTATTTT. Residues: CASSLRTSGGIDTQYF. The chain is built from TRBV11-3 and TRBJ2-3, with TRBD2 identical over 14 bases. The CDR3 has 16 residues. The V segment lost 2 bases and the J segment 5 bases; nucleotides outside the gene matches: 3. Germline CDR1 and CDR2: SGHNT and YENEEA. The full variable domain, completed using reference TRBV11-3 and TRBJ2-3, is EAGVVQSPRYKIIEKKQPVAFWCNPISGHNTLYWYLQNLGQGPELLIRYENEEAVDDSQLPKDRFSAERLKGVDSTLKIQPAELGDSAVYLCASSLRTSGGIDTQYFGPGTRLTVL.